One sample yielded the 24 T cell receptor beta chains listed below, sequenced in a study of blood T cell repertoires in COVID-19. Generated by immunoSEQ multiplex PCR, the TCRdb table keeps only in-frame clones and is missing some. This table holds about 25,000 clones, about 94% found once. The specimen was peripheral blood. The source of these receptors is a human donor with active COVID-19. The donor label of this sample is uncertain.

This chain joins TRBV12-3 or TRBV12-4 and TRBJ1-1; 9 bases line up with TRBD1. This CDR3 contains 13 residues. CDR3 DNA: TGTGCTTCATCAAGGGACAGGGCCACTGAAGCTTTCTTT. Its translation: CASSRDRATEAFF.

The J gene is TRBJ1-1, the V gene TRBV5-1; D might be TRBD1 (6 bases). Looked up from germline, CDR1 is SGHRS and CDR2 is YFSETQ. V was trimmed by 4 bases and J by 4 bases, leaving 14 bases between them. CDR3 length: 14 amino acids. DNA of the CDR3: TGCGCCAGCAGCCAAAATGACAGGCCCACTGAAGCTTTCTTT. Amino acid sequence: CASSQNDRPTEAFF.

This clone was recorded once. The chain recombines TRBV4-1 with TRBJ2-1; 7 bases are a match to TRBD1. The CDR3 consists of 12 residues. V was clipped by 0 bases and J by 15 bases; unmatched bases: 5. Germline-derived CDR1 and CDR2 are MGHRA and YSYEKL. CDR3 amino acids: CASSQDGTVRFF. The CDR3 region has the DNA TGCGCCAGCAGCCAAGACGGGACAGTTCGGTTCTTC.

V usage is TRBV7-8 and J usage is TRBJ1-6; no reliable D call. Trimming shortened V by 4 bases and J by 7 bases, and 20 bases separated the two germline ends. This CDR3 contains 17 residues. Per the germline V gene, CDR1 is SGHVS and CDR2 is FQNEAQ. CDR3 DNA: TGTGCCAGCAGCTCTCCCCGCCGGGTTTTCAAAAATTCACCCCTCCACTTT. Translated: CASSSPRRVFKNSPLHF.

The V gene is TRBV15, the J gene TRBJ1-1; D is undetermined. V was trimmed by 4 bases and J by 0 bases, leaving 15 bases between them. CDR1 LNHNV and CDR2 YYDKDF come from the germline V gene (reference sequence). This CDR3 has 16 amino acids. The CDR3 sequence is CATSKSPRGMNTEAFF. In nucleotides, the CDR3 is TGTGCCACCAGCAAATCACCCCGGGGAATGAACACTGAAGCTTTCTTT. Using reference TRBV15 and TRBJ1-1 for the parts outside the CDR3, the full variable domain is DAMVIQNPRYQVTQFGKPVTLSCSQTLNHNVMYWYQQKSSQAPKLLFHYYDKDFNNEADTPDNFQSRRPNTSFCFLDIRSPGLGDTAMYLCATSKSPRGMNTEAFFGQGTRLTVV.

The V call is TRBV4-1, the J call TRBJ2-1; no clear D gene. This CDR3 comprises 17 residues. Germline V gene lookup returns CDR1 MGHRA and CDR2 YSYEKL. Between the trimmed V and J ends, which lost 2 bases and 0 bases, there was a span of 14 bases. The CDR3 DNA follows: TGCGCCAGCAGCCAAACACCCTTTCCCAGCTCCTACAATGAGCAGTTCTTC. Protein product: CASSQTPFPSSYNEQFF.

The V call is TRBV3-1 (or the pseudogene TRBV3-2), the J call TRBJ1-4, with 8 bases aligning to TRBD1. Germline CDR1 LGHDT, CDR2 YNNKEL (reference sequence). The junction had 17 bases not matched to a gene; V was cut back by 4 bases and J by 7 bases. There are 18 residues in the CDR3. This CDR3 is CASSPYPDRGGWVEKLFF. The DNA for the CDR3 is TGTGCCAGCAGCCCATACCCTGACAGGGGCGGTTGGGTTGAAAAACTGTTTTTT.

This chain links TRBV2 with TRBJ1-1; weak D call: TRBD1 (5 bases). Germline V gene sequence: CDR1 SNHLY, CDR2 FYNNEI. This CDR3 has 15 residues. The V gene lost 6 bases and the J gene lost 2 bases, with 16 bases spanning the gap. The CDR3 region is CASRGTDKGNTEAFF. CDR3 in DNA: TGTGCCAGCAGAGGTACGGACAAGGGAAACACTGAAGCTTTCTTT.

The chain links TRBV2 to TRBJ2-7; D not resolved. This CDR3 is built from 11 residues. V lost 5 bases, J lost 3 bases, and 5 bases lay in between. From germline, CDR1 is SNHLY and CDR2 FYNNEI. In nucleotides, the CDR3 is TGTGCCAGCAGTCTCTACTACGAGCAGTACTTC. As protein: CASSLYYEQYF.

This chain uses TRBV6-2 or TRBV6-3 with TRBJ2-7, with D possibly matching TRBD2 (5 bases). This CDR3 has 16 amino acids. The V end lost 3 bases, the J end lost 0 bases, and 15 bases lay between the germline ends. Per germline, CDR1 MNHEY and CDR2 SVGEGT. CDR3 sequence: CASSYHGVASSYEQYF. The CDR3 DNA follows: TGTGCCAGCAGTTATCACGGGGTTGCTAGCTCCTACGAGCAGTACTTC.

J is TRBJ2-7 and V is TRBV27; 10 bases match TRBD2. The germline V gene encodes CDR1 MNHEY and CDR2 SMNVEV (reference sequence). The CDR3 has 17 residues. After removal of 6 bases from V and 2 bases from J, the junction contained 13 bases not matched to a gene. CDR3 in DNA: TGTGCCAGCAGAACAGCGGGGGGGCTCCCAACCACCTACGAGCAGTACTTC. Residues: CASRTAGGLPTTYEQYF.

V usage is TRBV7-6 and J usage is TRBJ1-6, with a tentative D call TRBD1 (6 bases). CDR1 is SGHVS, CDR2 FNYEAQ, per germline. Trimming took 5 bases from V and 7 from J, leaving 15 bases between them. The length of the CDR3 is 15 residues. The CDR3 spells CASSRDGGQNSPLHF. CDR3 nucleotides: TGTGCCAGCAGCCGCGACGGGGGGCAAAATTCACCCCTCCACTTT.

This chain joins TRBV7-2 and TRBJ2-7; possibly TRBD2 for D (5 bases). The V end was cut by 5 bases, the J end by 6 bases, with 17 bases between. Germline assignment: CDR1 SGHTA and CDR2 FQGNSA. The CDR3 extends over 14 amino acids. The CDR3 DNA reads TGTGCCAGCAGCCCGACCGTCTCGGGGAGCGAGCAGTACTTC. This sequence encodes CASSPTVSGSEQYF.

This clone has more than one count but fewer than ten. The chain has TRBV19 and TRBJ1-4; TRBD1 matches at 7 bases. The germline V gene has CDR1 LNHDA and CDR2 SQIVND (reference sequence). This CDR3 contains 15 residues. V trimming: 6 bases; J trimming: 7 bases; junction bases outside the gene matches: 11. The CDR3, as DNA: TGTGCCAGTAGCTTCCGGACAGGCGCGATTGAAAAACTGTTTTTT. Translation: CASSFRTGAIEKLFF. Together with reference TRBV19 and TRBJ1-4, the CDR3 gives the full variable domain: DGGITQSPKYLFRKEGQNVTLSCEQNLNHDAMYWYRQDPGQGLRLIYYSQIVNDFQKGDIAEGYSVSREKKESFPLTVTSAQKNPTAFYLCASSFRTGAIEKLFFGSGTQLSVL.

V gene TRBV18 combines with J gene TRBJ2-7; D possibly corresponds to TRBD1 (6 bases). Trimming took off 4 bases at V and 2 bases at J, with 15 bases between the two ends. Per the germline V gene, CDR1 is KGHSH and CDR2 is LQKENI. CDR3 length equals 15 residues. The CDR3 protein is CASSLSGTSTYEQYF. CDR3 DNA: TGTGCCAGCTCACTCTCCGGGACAAGTACCTACGAGCAGTACTTC.

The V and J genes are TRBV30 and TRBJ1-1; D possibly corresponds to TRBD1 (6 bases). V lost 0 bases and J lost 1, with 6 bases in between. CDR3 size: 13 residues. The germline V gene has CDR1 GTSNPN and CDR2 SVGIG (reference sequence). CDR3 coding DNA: TGTGCCTGGAGTGTCAGGGGGAACACTGAAGCTTTCTTT. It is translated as CAWSVRGNTEAFF.

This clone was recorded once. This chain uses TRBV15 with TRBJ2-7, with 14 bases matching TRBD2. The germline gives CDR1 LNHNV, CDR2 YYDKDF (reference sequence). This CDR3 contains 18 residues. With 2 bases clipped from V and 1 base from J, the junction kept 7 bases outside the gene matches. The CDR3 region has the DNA TGTGCCACCAGCAGACCCGGGACTAGCGGGAGAGAGTCCTACGAGCAGTACTTC. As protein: CATSRPGTSGRESYEQYF.

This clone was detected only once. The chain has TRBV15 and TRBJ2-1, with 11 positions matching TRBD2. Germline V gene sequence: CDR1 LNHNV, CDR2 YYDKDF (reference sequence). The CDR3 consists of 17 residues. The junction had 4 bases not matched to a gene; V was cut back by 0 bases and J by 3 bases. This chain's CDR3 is CATSREVGTSGYNEQFF. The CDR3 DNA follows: TGTGCCACCAGCAGAGAGGTCGGGACTAGCGGCTACAATGAGCAGTTCTTC. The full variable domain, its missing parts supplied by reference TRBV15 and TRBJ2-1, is DAMVIQNPRYQVTQFGKPVTLSCSQTLNHNVMYWYQQKSSQAPKLLFHYYDKDFNNEADTPDNFQSRRPNTSFCFLDIRSPGLGDTAMYLCATSREVGTSGYNEQFFGPGTRLTVL.

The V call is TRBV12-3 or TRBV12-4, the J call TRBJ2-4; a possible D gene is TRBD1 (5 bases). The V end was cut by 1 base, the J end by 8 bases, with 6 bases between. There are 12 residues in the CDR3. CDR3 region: CASSLGGYIQYF. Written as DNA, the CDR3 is TGTGCCAGCAGTTTAGGGGGCTACATTCAGTACTTC.

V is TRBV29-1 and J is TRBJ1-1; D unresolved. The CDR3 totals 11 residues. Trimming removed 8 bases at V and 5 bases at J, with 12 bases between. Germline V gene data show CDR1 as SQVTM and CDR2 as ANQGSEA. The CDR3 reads CSTSTGTEAFF. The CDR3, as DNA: TGCAGCACCTCTACGGGGACTGAAGCTTTCTTT.

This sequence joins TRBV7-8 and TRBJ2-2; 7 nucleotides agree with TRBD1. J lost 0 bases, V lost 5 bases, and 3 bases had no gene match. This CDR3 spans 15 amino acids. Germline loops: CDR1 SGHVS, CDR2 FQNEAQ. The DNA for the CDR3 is TGTGCCAGCAGCGTGGACAGGACGAACACCGGGGAGCTGTTTTTT. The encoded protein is CASSVDRTNTGELFF. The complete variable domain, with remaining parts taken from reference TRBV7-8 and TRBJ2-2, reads GAGVSQSPRYKVAKRGQDVALRCDPISGHVSLFWYQQALGQGPEFLTYFQNEAQLDKSGLPSDRFFAERPEGSVSTLKIQRTQQEDSAVYLCASSVDRTNTGELFFGEGSRLTVL.

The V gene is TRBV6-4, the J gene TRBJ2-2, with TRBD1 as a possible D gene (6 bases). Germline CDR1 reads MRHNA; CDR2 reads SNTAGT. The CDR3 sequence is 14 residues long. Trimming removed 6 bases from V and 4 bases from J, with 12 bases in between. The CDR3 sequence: CASSSLDSTGELFF. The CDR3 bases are TGTGCCAGCAGCTCGCTGGACAGCACCGGGGAGCTGTTTTTT.

CDR3 in amino acids: CASSLVEPEAFF. CDR3 nucleotide sequence: TGTGCCAGCAGCTTAGTTGAGCCAGAAGCTTTCTTT. The rearrangement joins TRBV7-9 to TRBJ1-1; no definite D call. Trimming pared 1 base from V and 8 bases from J, leaving 8 bases between. Germline V CDR1 and CDR2: SEHNR, FQNEAQ (reference sequence). The CDR3 runs to 12 residues. The full variable domain, completed using reference TRBV7-9 and TRBJ1-1, is DTGVSQNPRHKITKRGQNVTFRCDPISEHNRLYWYRQTLGQGPEFLTYFQNEAQLEKSRLLSDRFSAERPKGSFSTLEIQRTEQGDSAMYLCASSLVEPEAFFGQGTRLTVV.

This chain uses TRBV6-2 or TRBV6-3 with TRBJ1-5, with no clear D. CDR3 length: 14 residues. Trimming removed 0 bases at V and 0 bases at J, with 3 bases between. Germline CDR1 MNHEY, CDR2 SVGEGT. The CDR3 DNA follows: TGTGCCAGCAGTTACTCGAGTAGCAATCAGCCCCAGCATTTT. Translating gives CASSYSSSNQPQHF.